The present T cell receptor (beta chain) was sequenced within a study of blood T cell repertoires in COVID-19. Study overall: COVID-19 samples, acute and convalescent, were from the United States, Italy and Spain. PBMCs, B-cell-depleted T cells, or T cells provided the cDNA or gDNA that made up the material.

The V and J ends lost 0 bases and 1 base respectively, with 8 bases between them. Germline assignment: CDR1 SGHRS and CDR2 YFSETQ. This CDR3 region has 16 residues. Methods used by the authors: By means of reference gene primer amplification, nucleated cell counts were estimated. Sequencing was performed with immunoSEQ multiplex PCR; in TCRdb, only in-frame clones are kept and a portion is missing. V, J and clone size reflect that table, while D and trimming were determined from the DNA. The sample holds around 200,000 clones, approximately 87% seen once. The clonotype was recovered from a woman aged 45-65 years with acute or convalescent COVID-19. The rearrangement uses TRBV5-1 and TRBJ1-6; D gene uncertain. The sample consisted of peripheral blood. CDR3: CASSLATSSYNSPLHF. The CDR3 DNA is TGCGCCAGCAGCTTGGCCACAAGTTCCTATAATTCACCCCTCCACTTT. Full variable domain (rest looked up from reference TRBV5-1 and TRBJ1-6): KAGVTQTPRYLIKTRGQQVTLSCSPISGHRSVSWYQQTPGQGLQFLFEYFSETQRNKGNFPGRFSGRQFSNSRSEMNVSTLELGDSALYLCASSLATSSYNSPLHFGNGTRLTVT.